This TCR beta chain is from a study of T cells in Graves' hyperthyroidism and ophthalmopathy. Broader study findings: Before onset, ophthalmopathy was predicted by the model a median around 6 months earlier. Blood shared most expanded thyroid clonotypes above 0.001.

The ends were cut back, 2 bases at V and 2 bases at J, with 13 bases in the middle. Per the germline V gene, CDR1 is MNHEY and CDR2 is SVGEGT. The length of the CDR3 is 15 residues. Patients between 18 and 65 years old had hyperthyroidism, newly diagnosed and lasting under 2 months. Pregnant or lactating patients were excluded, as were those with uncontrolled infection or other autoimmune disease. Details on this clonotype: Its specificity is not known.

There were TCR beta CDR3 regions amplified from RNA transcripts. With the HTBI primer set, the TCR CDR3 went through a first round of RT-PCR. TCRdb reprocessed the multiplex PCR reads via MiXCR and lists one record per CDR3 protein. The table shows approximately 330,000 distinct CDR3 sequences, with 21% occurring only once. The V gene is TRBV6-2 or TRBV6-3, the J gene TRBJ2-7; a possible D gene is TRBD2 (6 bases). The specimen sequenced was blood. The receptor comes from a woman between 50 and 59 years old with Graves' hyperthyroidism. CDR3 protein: CASSYGLGGAYEQYF. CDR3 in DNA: TGTGCCAGCAGTTACGGCCTCGGGGGTGCCTACGAGCAGTACTTC.